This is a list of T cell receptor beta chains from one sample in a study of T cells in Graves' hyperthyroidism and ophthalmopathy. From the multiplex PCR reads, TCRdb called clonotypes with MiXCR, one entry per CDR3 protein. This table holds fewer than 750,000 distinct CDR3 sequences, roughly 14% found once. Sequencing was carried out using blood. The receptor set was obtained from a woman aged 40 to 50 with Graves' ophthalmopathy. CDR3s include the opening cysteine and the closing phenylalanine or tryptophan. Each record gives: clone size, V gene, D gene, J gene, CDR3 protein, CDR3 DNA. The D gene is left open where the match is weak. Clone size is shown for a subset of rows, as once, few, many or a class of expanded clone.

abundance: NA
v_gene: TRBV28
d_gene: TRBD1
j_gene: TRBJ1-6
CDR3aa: CASSRDRKNSPLHF
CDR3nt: TGTGCCAGTAGCAGGGACAGGAAAAATTCACCCCTCCACTTT

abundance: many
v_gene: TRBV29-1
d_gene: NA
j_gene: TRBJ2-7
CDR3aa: CSVESVEGTYEQYF
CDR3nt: TGCAGCGTTGAGTCCGTAGAAGGCACCTACGAGCAGTACTTC

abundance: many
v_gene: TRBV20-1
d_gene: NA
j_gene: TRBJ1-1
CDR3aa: CSASRPSEAFF
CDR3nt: TGCAGTGCTAGTAGGCCCAGTGAAGCTTTCTTT

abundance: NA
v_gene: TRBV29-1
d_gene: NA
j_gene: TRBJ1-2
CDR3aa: CSVDGGGARSYGYTF
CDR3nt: TGCAGCGTTGACGGGGGGGGGGCAAGGTCCTATGGCTACACCTTC

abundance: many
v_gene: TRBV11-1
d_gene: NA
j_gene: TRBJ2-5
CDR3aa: CASTTQGSTETQYF
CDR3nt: TGTGCCAGCACAACCCAGGGTTCTACAGAGACCCAGTACTTC

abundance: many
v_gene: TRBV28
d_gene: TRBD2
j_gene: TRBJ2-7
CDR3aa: CASRRLAGITYEQYF
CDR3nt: TGTGCCAGCAGACGACTAGCGGGAATCACCTACGAGCAGTACTTC

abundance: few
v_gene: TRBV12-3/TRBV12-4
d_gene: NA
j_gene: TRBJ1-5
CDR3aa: CASSPQGKNQPQHF
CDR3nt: TGTGCCAGCAGTCCGCAGGGGAAGAATCAGCCCCAGCATTTT

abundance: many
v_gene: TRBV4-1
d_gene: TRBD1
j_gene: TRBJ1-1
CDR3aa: CASSPRTGRDTEAFF
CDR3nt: TGCGCCAGCAGCCCTCGGACAGGGAGGGACACTGAAGCTTTCTTT

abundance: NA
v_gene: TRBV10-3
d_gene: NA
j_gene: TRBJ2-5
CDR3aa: CAIRGGSPGETQYF
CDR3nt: TGTGCCATCAGGGGCGGCAGCCCGGGGGAGACCCAGTACTTC

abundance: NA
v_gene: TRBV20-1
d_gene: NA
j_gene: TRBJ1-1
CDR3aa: CSAREGGVEAFF
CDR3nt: TGCAGTGCTAGAGAGGGGGGAGTTGAAGCTTTCTTT

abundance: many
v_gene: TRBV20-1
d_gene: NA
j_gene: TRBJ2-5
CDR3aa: CSAPSGGEGQGTQYF
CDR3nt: TGCAGTGCGCCCTCCGGAGGGGAGGGACAAGGTACCCAGTACTTC

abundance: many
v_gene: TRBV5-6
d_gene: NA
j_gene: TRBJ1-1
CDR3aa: CASSLGQRRRTEAFF
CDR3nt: TGTGCCAGCAGCTTGGGACAGAGGAGGCGAACTGAAGCTTTCTTT

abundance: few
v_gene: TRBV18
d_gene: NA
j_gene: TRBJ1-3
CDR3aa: CASLQGRSSGNTIYF
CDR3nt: TGTGCCAGCTTACAAGGAAGGAGCTCTGGAAACACCATATATTTT

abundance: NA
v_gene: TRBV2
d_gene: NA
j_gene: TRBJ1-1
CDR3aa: CASIHRTEAFF
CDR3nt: TGTGCCAGCATTCATAGGACAGAAGCTTTCTTT

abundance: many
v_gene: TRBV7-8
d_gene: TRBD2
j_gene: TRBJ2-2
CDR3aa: CASSLVLAGTGELFF
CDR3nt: TGTGCCAGCAGCTTAGTCCTAGCGGGTACCGGCGAGCTGTTTTTT

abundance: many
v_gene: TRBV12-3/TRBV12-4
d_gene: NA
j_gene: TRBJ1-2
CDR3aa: CASSLSPPGGDYGYTF
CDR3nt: TGTGCCAGCAGTCTTTCCCCCCCTGGGGGCGACTATGGCTACACCTTC

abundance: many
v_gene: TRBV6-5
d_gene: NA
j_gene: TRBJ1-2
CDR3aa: CASSYSPGRGSYGYTF
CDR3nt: TGTGCCAGCAGTTACTCGCCGGGCAGGGGAAGCTATGGCTACACCTTC

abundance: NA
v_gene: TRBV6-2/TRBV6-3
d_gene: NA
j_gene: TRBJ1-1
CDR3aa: CASRSGQKRSEAFF
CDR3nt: TGTGCCAGCAGGTCCGGACAGAAACGTTCTGAAGCTTTCTTT

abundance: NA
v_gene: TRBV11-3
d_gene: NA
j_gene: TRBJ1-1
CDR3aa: CASSLPGPAAAFF
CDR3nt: TGTGCCAGCAGCTTACCAGGACCCGCGGCAGCTTTCTTT

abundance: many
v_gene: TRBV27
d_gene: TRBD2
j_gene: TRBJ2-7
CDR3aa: CASSRRGSASTQPYEQYF
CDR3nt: TGTGCCAGCAGCCGACGCGGGAGCGCCTCGACCCAACCTTACGAGCAGTACTTC

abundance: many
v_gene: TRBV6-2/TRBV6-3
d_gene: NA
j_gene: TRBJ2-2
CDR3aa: CASTEPEVKGTGELFF
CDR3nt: TGTGCCAGCACTGAGCCGGAGGTAAAGGGCACCGGGGAGCTGTTTTTT

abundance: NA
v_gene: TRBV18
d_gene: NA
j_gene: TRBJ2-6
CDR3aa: CASSQPGITSGANVLTF
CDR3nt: TGTGCCAGCTCACAACCAGGGATCACCTCTGGGGCCAACGTCCTGACTTTC

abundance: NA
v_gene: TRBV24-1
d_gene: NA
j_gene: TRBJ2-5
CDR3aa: CATSDLREDREETQYF
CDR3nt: TGTGCCACCAGTGATTTGCGGGAGGACAGGGAAGAGACCCAGTACTTC

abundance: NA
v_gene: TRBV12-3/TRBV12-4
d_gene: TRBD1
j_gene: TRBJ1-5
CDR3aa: CASSGDSWSNQPQHF
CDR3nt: TGTGCCAGCAGCGGGGACAGTTGGAGCAATCAGCCCCAGCATTTT

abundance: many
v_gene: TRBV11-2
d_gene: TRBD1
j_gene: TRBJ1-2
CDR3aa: CASSLVTGVDGYTF
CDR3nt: TGTGCCAGCAGCTTAGTCACAGGGGTGGACGGCTACACCTTC

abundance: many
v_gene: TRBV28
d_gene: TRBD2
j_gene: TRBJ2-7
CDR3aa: CASSPPGLAGEAPYEQYF
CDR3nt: TGTGCCAGCAGTCCTCCGGGACTAGCGGGAGAGGCCCCCTACGAGCAGTACTTC

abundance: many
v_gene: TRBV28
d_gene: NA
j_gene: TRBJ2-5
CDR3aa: CASSSDSWETQYF
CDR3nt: TGTGCCAGCAGTAGCGACAGTTGGGAGACCCAGTACTTC